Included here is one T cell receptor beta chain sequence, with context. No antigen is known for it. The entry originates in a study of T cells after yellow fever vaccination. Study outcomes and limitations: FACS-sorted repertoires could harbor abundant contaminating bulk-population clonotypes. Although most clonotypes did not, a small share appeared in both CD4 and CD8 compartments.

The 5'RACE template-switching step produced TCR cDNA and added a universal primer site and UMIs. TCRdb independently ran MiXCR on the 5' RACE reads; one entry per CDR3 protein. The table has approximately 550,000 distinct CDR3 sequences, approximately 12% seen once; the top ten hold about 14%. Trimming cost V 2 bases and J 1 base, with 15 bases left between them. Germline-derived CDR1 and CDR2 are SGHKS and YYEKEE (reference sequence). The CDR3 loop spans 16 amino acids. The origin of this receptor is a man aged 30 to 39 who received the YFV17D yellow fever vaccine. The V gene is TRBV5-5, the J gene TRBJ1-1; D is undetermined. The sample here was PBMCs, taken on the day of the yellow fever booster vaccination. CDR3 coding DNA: TGTGCCAGCAGCTTTTCCGAACCTCGGGGGAACACTGAAGCTTTCTTT. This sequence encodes CASSFSEPRGNTEAFF.